The 8 T cell receptor beta chains below all came from one sample that was sequenced in a study of blood T cell repertoires in COVID-19. Method: immunoSEQ multiplex PCR; TCRdb's copy keeps in-frame clones and lacks some. The data show 130,000 or so clones, 88% seen once. Sequenced sample: peripheral blood. Receptors originate from a man aged 65 to 79 with active COVID-19.

The chain is built from TRBV7-9 and TRBJ1-1; maybe TRBD1 (5 bases). Deletions cut 5 bases from V and 0 bases from J, with 25 bases between. Germline CDR1 SEHNR, CDR2 FQNEAQ (reference sequence). The CDR3 consists of 19 residues. CDR3 sequence: CASSPRGGEGGGLNTEAFF. In DNA form, the CDR3 reads TGTGCCAGCAGCCCCCGGGGGGGGGAGGGCGGAGGACTGAACACTGAAGCTTTCTTT.

The rearrangement joins TRBV19 to TRBJ2-1, with TRBD2 as a possible D gene (6 bases). V lost 0 bases, J lost 4 bases, and 19 bases lay in between. Looked up from germline, CDR1 is LNHDA and CDR2 is SQIVND (reference sequence). The CDR3 is 18 amino acids. CDR3 coding DNA: TGTGCCAGTAGTATAGATGGACCTCCTCGACTAGGGTACAATGAGCAGTTCTTC. Translated, it gives CASSIDGPPRLGYNEQFF.

Only one count was recorded for this clone. V usage is TRBV6-5 and J usage is TRBJ2-7, with TRBD1 matching over 8 bases. Trimming cost V 5 bases and J 9 bases; bases outside gene matches: 12. The CDR3 sequence is 14 residues long. Germline CDR1 reads MNHEY; CDR2 reads SVGAGI. The CDR3 sequence is CASSPGTGSLGQYF. CDR3 DNA sequence: TGTGCCAGCAGTCCCGGGACAGGATCCTTGGGGCAGTACTTC.

The chain links TRBV29-1 to TRBJ1-5, with D uncertain. Germline V gene lookup returns CDR1 SQVTM and CDR2 ANQGSEA. Trimming removed 5 bases from V and 4 bases from J, with 12 bases in between. The CDR3 is 13 amino acids. The CDR3 coding sequence is TGCAGCGTTCAGTCAGGAGGAAATCAGCCCCAGCATTTT. Protein sequence: CSVQSGGNQPQHF.

The chain couples TRBV7-2 to TRBJ2-3; 11 nucleotides match TRBD2. In germline, CDR1 is SGHTA, CDR2 FQGNSA. V shed 5 bases, J shed 4 bases, and the junction held 2 bases outside the gene matches. The CDR3 has 14 amino acids. CDR3 residues: CASSALAGADTQYF. Here the CDR3 DNA reads TGTGCCAGCAGCGCACTAGCGGGAGCAGATACGCAGTATTTT.

For this clone: Distinct nucleotide sequences in the sample also encode this CDR3. The rearrangement joins TRBV5-1 to TRBJ1-1; TRBD1 matches at 8 bases. Germline V gives CDR1 SGHRS, CDR2 YFSETQ. V was pared by 4 bases and J by 4 bases, with 6 bases of the junction left unmatched. The CDR3 has 14 residues. CDR3 nucleotide sequence: TGCGCCAGCAGCCCTCAGGGGGCCTCCACTGAAGCTTTCTTT. Amino acids: CASSPQGASTEAFF.

This chain connects TRBV5-1 to TRBJ2-1; 9 bases line up with TRBD2. Trimming removed 0 bases from V and 4 bases from J; junction bases left unmatched: 8. CDR1 SGHRS and CDR2 YFSETQ come from the germline V gene. The CDR3 has 17 amino acids. The CDR3 nucleotides read TGCGCCAGCAGCTTGGCCCACCTAGCGGGGTCTTACAATGAGCAGTTCTTC. Its protein product is CASSLAHLAGSYNEQFF.

The chain has TRBV4-1 and TRBJ2-5, with 7 bases identical to TRBD1. J gave up 0 bases and V 3 bases, and 4 bases lay outside the gene matches. Germline loops: CDR1 MGHRA, CDR2 YSYEKL. The CDR3 extends over 15 amino acids. CDR3: CASSQTQGDQETQYF. DNA for the CDR3: TGCGCCAGCAGCCAGACCCAGGGGGACCAAGAGACCCAGTACTTC.